This TCR beta chain was obtained from a study of early T cells in non-severe SARS-CoV-2 infection. Study in general: Unsorted whole-blood RNA was sequenced in bulk, leaving chains unpaired.

CDR3 size: 13 residues. Trimming pared 6 bases from V and 4 bases from J, leaving 11 bases between. Germline V gene sequence: CDR1 MNHEY, CDR2 SVGAGI. TCRdb analysed the 5' RACE reads with MiXCR anew, one entry per CDR3 protein. The table includes tens of thousands of distinct CDR3 sequences, over 20% detected once. This clonotype was obtained from an adult who was a healthcare worker with PCR-confirmed SARS-CoV-2 infection or an uninfected control (not recorded which). The chain couples TRBV6-5 to TRBJ2-3, with unresolved D. The starting material was whole blood, obtained at baseline. As DNA, the CDR3 is TGTGCCAGCAGAAACAGCGTCTCAGATACGCAGTATTTT. It is translated as CASRNSVSDTQYF.